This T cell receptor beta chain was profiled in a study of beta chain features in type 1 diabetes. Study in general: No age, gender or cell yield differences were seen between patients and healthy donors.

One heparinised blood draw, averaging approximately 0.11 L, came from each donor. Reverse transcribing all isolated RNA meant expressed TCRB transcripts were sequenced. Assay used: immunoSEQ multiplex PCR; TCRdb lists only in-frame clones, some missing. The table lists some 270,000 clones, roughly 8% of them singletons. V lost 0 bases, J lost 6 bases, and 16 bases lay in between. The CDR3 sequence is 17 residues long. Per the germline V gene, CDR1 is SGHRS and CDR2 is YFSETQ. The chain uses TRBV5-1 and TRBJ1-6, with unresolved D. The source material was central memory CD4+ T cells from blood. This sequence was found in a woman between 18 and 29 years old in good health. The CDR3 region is CASSLAASRGGNSPLHF. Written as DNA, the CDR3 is TGCGCCAGCAGCTTGGCGGCCAGTAGAGGAGGTAATTCACCCCTCCACTTT.